This TCR beta chain was profiled in a study of cytomegalovirus exposure and HLA in healthy donors. CDR1 and CDR2 from the germline V gene are LNHDA and SQIVND (reference sequence). Trimming removed 7 bases from V and 10 bases from J, with 22 bases in between. This CDR3 is 14 amino acids long. Assay used: immunoSEQ multiplex PCR; TCRdb lists only in-frame clones, some missing. The data hold 250,000 to 350,000 clones, with around 87% observed a single time. This clone was observed once. This clonotype was obtained from a young woman in good health and CMV-seronegative. This sequence joins TRBV19 and TRBJ1-2; TRBD1 might be the D (5 bases). Sequenced sample: PBMCs. CDR3 bases: TGTGCCAGTACTGCGACAGCCTCCGTATCTGTCTACACCTTC. This codes for CASTATASVSVYTF. The complete variable domain, with remaining parts taken from reference TRBV19 and TRBJ1-2, reads DGGITQSPKYLFRKEGQNVTLSCEQNLNHDAMYWYRQDPGQGLRLIYYSQIVNDFQKGDIAEGYSVSREKKESFPLTVTSAQKNPTAFYLCASTATASVSVYTFGSGTRLTVV.